Described below is a single T cell receptor beta chain sequence and its context. These data originate in a study of OX40 agonist ivuxolimab in advanced cancers. Study summary: Subjects had a mean age of roughly 60 years, with a range of roughly 20 to 80; more than 75% were male.

CDR1 and CDR2 from the germline V gene are GTSNPN and SVGIG (reference sequence). V gave up 4 bases and J gave up 2 bases, with 10 bases separating them. This CDR3 has 13 amino acids. Clones were sequenced by immunoSEQ multiplex PCR, and TCRdb holds only the in-frame ones, with some missing. The profile shows 70,000 to 90,000 clones, roughly nine tenths of them singletons. V gene TRBV30 combines with J gene TRBJ2-3; D gene uncertain. The sequence was collected from an adult with an advanced solid tumor such as melanoma, head and neck, liver or kidney cancer. Sequenced here: CD4+ or CD8+ T cells sorted from blood, sampled in a trial of the OX40 agonist ivuxolimab. The DNA of the CDR3 is TGTGCCTGGATCAGAGAAAACACAGATACGCAGTATTTT. Its translation is CAWIRENTDTQYF.